Listed below are T cell receptor beta chains from one sample, sequenced in a study of shared clonotypes between healthy human individuals. TCRdb keeps only in-frame clones here, not all; method: immunoSEQ multiplex PCR. The sample contains some 2 million clones, about 95% of which appear only once. Input material: naive CD8+ T cells sorted from blood. The receptors stem from a man aged 18 to 30 in good health. The CDR3 runs from the conserved cysteine through the conserved F or W. The D gene is left open where the match is weak. Clone size is given for some rows only: seen once, a few or many times, or a class if the clone is expanded.

>TRBD2|TRBJ2-1|.|TRBV10-3
CAISESMVAGNYNEQFF
TGTGCCATCAGTGAGTCGATGGTAGCGGGAAACTACAATGAGCAGTTCTTC
>.|TRBJ2-5|.|TRBV11-2
CASSLARDSQETQYF
TGTGCCAGCAGCTTAGCGCGGGACTCCCAAGAGACCCAGTACTTC
>TRBD2|TRBJ2-2|.|TRBV5-1
CASSFGTSGGYNTGELFF
TGCGCCAGCAGCTTCGGGACTAGCGGGGGCTACAACACCGGGGAGCTGTTTTTT
>.|TRBJ2-3|.|TRBV2
CASSVNSGWILSTDTQYF
TGTGCCAGCAGTGTCAATAGCGGTTGGATACTTAGCACAGATACGCAGTATTTT
>.|TRBJ1-1|.|TRBV6-5
CASSFREGVNTEAFF
TGTGCCAGCAGTTTTCGGGAGGGGGTGAACACTGAAGCTTTCTTT
>.|TRBJ1-1|.|TRBV7-9
CASSVRQDEAFF
TGTGCCAGCAGCGTCCGACAGGACGAAGCTTTCTTT
>.|TRBJ2-7|.|TRBV9
CASSGPGTSYEQYF
TGTGCCAGCAGCGGACCGGGTACTTCCTACGAGCAGTACTTC
>TRBD1|TRBJ2-6|.|TRBV10-3
CAISGDRGDSGANVLTF
TGTGCCATCAGTGGGGACAGGGGGGACTCTGGGGCCAACGTCCTGACTTTC
>.|TRBJ1-2|.|TRBV4-3
CASSQEGGDGYTF
TGCGCCAGCAGCCAAGAGGGAGGGGATGGCTACACCTTC
>TRBD1|TRBJ2-7|.|TRBV2
CASSSGTVSYEQYF
TGTGCCAGCAGCTCCGGGACAGTCTCCTACGAGCAGTACTTC
>.|TRBJ1-5|.|TRBV4-1
CASSQDGLNQPQHF
TGCGCCAGCAGCCAAGATGGCCTCAATCAGCCCCAGCATTTT
>.|TRBJ2-1|few|TRBV19
CASTGDAYNEQFF
TGTGCCAGTACGGGGGACGCCTACAATGAGCAGTTCTTC
>.|TRBJ2-6|.|TRBV2
CASTPLNGANVLTF
TGTGCCAGCACCCCTTTAAATGGGGCCAACGTCCTGACTTTC
>TRBD1|TRBJ1-4|.|TRBV19
CASRPGGHEKLFF
TGTGCCAGCCGACCAGGGGGTCACGAAAAACTGTTTTTT
>TRBD1|TRBJ1-4|.|TRBV10-2
CASTGGTSEEKLFF
TGCGCCAGCACAGGGGGGACGAGTGAGGAAAAACTGTTTTTT
>TRBD1|TRBJ1-5|.|TRBV9
CASSGTGGIEPQHF
TGTGCCAGCAGCGGGACAGGAGGGATAGAGCCCCAGCATTTT
>.|TRBJ1-6|.|TRBV10-2
CASSEIYDRRSANSPLHF
TGCGCCAGCAGTGAGATTTATGACCGACGTTCAGCGAATTCACCCCTCCACTTT
>.|TRBJ2-7|.|TRBV6-6
CASSSMQGLDEQYF
TGTGCCAGCAGTTCGATGCAAGGGTTGGACGAGCAGTACTTC
>.|TRBJ1-1|.|TRBV28
CASSNIGTLNTEAFF
TGTGCCAGCAGTAACATAGGGACCCTGAACACTGAAGCTTTCTTT
>TRBD1|TRBJ1-1|.|TRBV7-9
CASSHQGAWNTEAFF
TGTGCCAGCAGTCACCAGGGGGCATGGAACACTGAAGCTTTCTTT
>TRBD2|TRBJ2-1|.|TRBV6-5
CASSYSSGGGNEQFF
TGTGCCAGCAGTTACTCGAGCGGGGGGGGAAATGAGCAGTTCTTC
>TRBD2|TRBJ2-7|.|TRBV7-9
CASSFVSGDEQGEQYF
TGTGCCAGCAGCTTCGTGAGCGGGGACGAACAAGGCGAGCAGTACTTC
>TRBD2|TRBJ2-7|.|TRBV7-9
CASSLLAGEGYEQYF
TGTGCCAGCAGCTTACTAGCGGGAGAGGGCTACGAGCAGTACTTC
>.|TRBJ1-1|once|TRBV7-9
CASSLDGGTEAFF
TGTGCCAGCAGCTTAGACGGGGGCACTGAAGCTTTCTTT
>TRBD1|TRBJ2-1|.|TRBV29-1
CSVGGGTGFYNEQFF
TGCAGCGTTGGTGGAGGGACAGGGTTCTACAATGAGCAGTTCTTC
>.|TRBJ1-5|.|TRBV15
CATSRDLTSTQPQHF
TGTGCCACCAGCAGAGATTTGACCTCCACTCAGCCCCAGCATTTT
>TRBD2|TRBJ2-1|.|TRBV9
CASSGLAGGSYNEQFF
TGTGCCAGCAGCGGATTAGCGGGAGGTTCCTACAATGAGCAGTTCTTC
>.|TRBJ2-1|.|TRBV27
CASSNPGPHNEQFF
TGTGCCAGCAGTAACCCCGGGCCCCACAATGAGCAGTTCTTC
>.|TRBJ2-2|.|TRBV5-1
CASSPSTGELFF
TGCGCCAGCAGCCCTAGCACCGGGGAGCTGTTTTTT
>.|TRBJ2-1|.|TRBV7-9
CASSLGHNEQFF
TGTGCCAGCAGCTTAGGCCACAATGAGCAGTTCTTC
>TRBD2|TRBJ2-1|.|TRBV15
CATSREIAGVSYNEQFF
TGTGCCACCAGCAGAGAGATAGCGGGAGTATCCTACAATGAGCAGTTCTTC
>TRBD1|TRBJ1-1|.|TRBV4-3
CASSQGTGKPHTEAFF
TGCGCCAGCAGCCAAGGGACAGGGAAGCCCCACACTGAAGCTTTCTTT
>.|TRBJ2-7|.|TRBV6-5
CASSYVRGDYEQYF
TGTGCCAGCAGTTACGTTAGAGGGGACTACGAGCAGTACTTC
>.|TRBJ1-5|.|TRBV28
CASSFEADPFYSNQPQHF
TGTGCCAGCAGTTTTGAGGCAGACCCCTTCTATAGCAATCAGCCCCAGCATTTT
>.|TRBJ1-2|.|TRBV4-1
CASSQDQGLTPNGYTF
TGCGCCAGCAGCCAAGACCAGGGCCTGACGCCTAATGGCTACACCTTC
>.|TRBJ2-7|.|TRBV7-9
CASSLAMLEGFSSEQYF
TGTGCCAGCAGCTTAGCAATGTTGGAGGGCTTCAGTTCCGAGCAGTACTTC
>.|TRBJ2-7|.|TRBV27
CASSLLQGSEQYF
TGTGCCAGCAGTTTACTACAGGGTAGCGAGCAGTACTTC
>.|TRBJ2-1|.|TRBV28
CASSFRYNEQFF
TGTGCCAGCAGTTTCAGATACAATGAGCAGTTCTTC
>.|TRBJ2-1|.|TRBV2
CASKAFDNEQFF
TGTGCCAGCAAGGCCTTCGACAATGAGCAGTTCTTC
>.|TRBJ2-7|.|TRBV7-9
CASSSLAGFYEQYF
TGTGCCAGCAGTTCATTGGCCGGGTTCTACGAGCAGTACTTC
>.|TRBJ2-7|.|TRBV7-9
CASSPATLASYEQYF
TGTGCCAGCAGCCCAGCGACCCTCGCCTCCTACGAGCAGTACTTC
>TRBD2|TRBJ2-3|.|TRBV10-3
CAISLAGSTDTQYF
TGTGCCATCAGCCTAGCGGGTAGCACAGATACGCAGTATTTT
>.|TRBJ2-3|.|TRBV11-2
CASTGAGRTDTQYF
TGTGCCAGCACCGGGGCGGGCCGCACAGATACGCAGTATTTT
>.|TRBJ2-7|once|TRBV28
CASSRTYYGPLEQYF
TGTGCCAGCAGTCGCACCTACTACGGGCCTCTCGAGCAGTACTTC
>.|TRBJ1-4|.|TRBV5-1
CASSPYFLTQGKLFF
TGCGCCAGCAGCCCATATTTCCTGACCCAGGGAAAACTGTTTTTT
>TRBD1|TRBJ1-1|.|TRBV4-3
CASSQLSGTGTVEAFF
TGCGCCAGCAGCCAATTATCCGGGACAGGGACGGTAGAAGCTTTCTTT
>TRBD2|TRBJ2-2|.|TRBV27
CASSFVRGAGELFF
TGTGCCAGCAGTTTTGTTCGGGGGGCCGGGGAGCTGTTTTTT
>TRBD1|TRBJ2-7|.|TRBV11-2
CASSLGTGSYEQYF
TGTGCCAGCAGCCTAGGGACAGGGTCCTACGAGCAGTACTTC
>TRBD2|TRBJ2-5|.|TRBV13
CASSSRLAGGPGETQYF
TGTGCCAGCAGCTCCCGACTAGCGGGAGGGCCCGGCGAGACCCAGTACTTC
>.|TRBJ1-3|.|TRBV19
CASSMVGQQHTIYF
TGTGCCAGTAGTATGGTAGGGCAGCAGCACACCATATATTTT
>.|TRBJ2-7|.|TRBV9
CASSVAMGGEQYF
TGTGCCAGCAGCGTAGCTATGGGAGGCGAGCAGTACTTC
>.|TRBJ2-3|.|TRBV29-1
CSVEEGSTDTQYF
TGCAGCGTTGAAGAGGGAAGCACAGATACGCAGTATTTT
>TRBD2|TRBJ2-1|.|TRBV7-9
CASSAGLAYNEQFF
TGTGCCAGCAGCGCCGGACTAGCCTACAATGAGCAGTTCTTC